This is a list of T cell receptor beta chains from one sample in a study of T cell responses to AZD1222 COVID-19 vaccine. The data were produced by immunoSEQ multiplex PCR, yet TCRdb's version contains in-frame clones alone and is incomplete. Of tens of thousands of clones detected, 90% to 95% appear once; the ten largest clones hold more than 9%. The material sequenced was peripheral blood, taken 28 days after the second AZD1222 dose. These TCRs come from an adult who received the AZD1222 COVID-19 vaccine. Each CDR3 is given without its conserved first and last residue. The order of the fields is J gene, V gene, clone size, CDR3 protein. A clone size is listed for some rows: how often the clone was seen (once, few, many), or a class if it is expanded.

TRBJ2-1 | TRBV27 | . | ASSLLAGGLSEQF
TRBJ2-3 | TRBV5-4 | . | ASSLMGRRPADTQY
TRBJ2-2 | TRBV5-5 | . | ASSTRQGRYTGELF
TRBJ2-7 | TRBV6-5 | . | ASTAGGTYEQY
TRBJ1-3 | TRBV4-2 | few | ASSKRSGTALSSGNTIY
TRBJ1-5 | TRBV9 | . | ASSVGQGNQPQH
TRBJ1-4 | TRBV3-1/TRBV3-2 | once | ASSQGGRIEKLF
TRBJ1-4 | TRBV11-2 | few | ASKRRPNEKLF
TRBJ1-4 | TRBV5-4 | . | ASSFGGQGNEKLF
TRBJ1-2 | TRBV13 | . | ASSLRGPRGGYT
TRBJ1-1 | TRBV5-4 | . | ASSSPGTGATEAF
TRBJ1-5 | TRBV11-2 | . | ASSLQGAQPQH
TRBJ2-2 | TRBV6-5 | . | ASSYMNTGELF
TRBJ1-6 | TRBV5-1 | . | ASSLEGARSPLH
TRBJ1-2 | TRBV12-3/TRBV12-4 | . | ASSSAGVVGYT
TRBJ2-2 | TRBV6-6 | . | AREGRAGELF
TRBJ1-1 | TRBV6-5 | once | ASSYNPRNTEAF
TRBJ1-6 | TRBV7-2 | . | ASSFGQGRSPLH
TRBJ1-1 | TRBV28 | . | ASSLPGGDGEAF
TRBJ2-5 | TRBV5-4 | . | ASSLPRETQY
TRBJ2-2 | TRBV10-3 | . | AISGLAGEFGELF
TRBJ1-1 | TRBV5-8 | . | ASSFSNQVEAF
TRBJ2-7 | TRBV2 | . | ASNMATGQGTYEQY
TRBJ2-7 | TRBV18 | once | ASSPGPTAHEQY
TRBJ1-3 | TRBV18 | . | ASSPYDRGKSSGNTIY
TRBJ1-5 | TRBV24-1 | . | ATSATSSNQPQH
TRBJ2-1 | TRBV9 | . | ASSVGRDLSYNEQF